Listed here are 6 T cell receptor beta chains from one sample, sequenced in a study of control samples from healthy donors and cancer patients. Only in-frame clones appear in the TCRdb table, and some are missing; sequencing was by immunoSEQ multiplex PCR. The data hold some 250,000 clones, with approximately 80% observed a single time. Sequenced input: PBMCs. These TCRs come from a woman between 55 and 75 years old with lung cancer.

The chain links TRBV19 to TRBJ1-4, with D possibly matching TRBD1 (5 bases). Germline CDR1 LNHDA, CDR2 SQIVND (reference sequence). V lost 6 bases to trimming and J lost 7 bases, with 12 bases between them. The CDR3 has 13 residues. The chain's CDR3 is CASSEQGGEKLFF. CDR3 in DNA: TGTGCCAGTAGCGAGCAGGGTGGTGAAAAACTGTTTTTT.

This chain uses TRBV30 with TRBJ2-1; D is perhaps TRBD1 (6 bases). V lost 8 bases, J lost 1 base, and 15 bases lay in between. The CDR3 runs 14 residues. CDR1 and CDR2 (germline): GTSNPN, SVGIG (reference sequence). CDR3 region: CAGLSRGSYNEQFF. CDR3 coding DNA: TGTGCCGGACTTTCCAGGGGTTCCTACAATGAGCAGTTCTTC.

This chain uses TRBV5-1 with TRBJ2-1; D gene uncertain. Germline CDR1 is SGHRS and CDR2 is YFSETQ. V was shortened by 6 bases and J by 0 bases, with 1 base between the two germline ends. CDR3 length: 11 amino acids. The CDR3 DNA reads as TGCGCCAGCACCTCCTACAATGAGCAGTTCTTC. The encoded protein is CASTSYNEQFF.

The DNA of the CDR3 is TGTGCCACCAGCACTATCCAAGCGGCGGGTAACTATGGCTACACCTTC. As protein: CATSTIQAAGNYGYTF. V usage is TRBV15 and J usage is TRBJ1-2; no clear D. The CDR3 contains 16 residues. V lost 4 bases, J lost 1 base, and 16 bases lay in between. In germline, CDR1 is LNHNV, CDR2 YYDKDF (reference sequence).

V gene TRBV20-1 combines with J gene TRBJ2-7; D assignment may be TRBD1 or TRBD2 (5 bases each). From germline, CDR1 is DFQATT and CDR2 SNEGSKA (reference sequence). Trimming removed 6 bases from V and 3 bases from J, with 15 bases in between. This CDR3 contains 13 residues. The chain's CDR3 is CSASPGAHYEQYF. The CDR3 DNA reads as TGCAGTGCGAGTCCCGGGGCCCACTACGAGCAGTACTTC.

This clone was counted a few times. The chain joins TRBV2 to TRBJ2-1; tentatively, D is TRBD2 (7 bases). CDR3 length equals 15 residues. Per the germline V gene, CDR1 is SNHLY and CDR2 is FYNNEI. V was trimmed by 7 bases and J by 5 bases, leaving 18 bases between them. CDR3 sequence: CASIQGREFNNEQFF. For the CDR3, the DNA is TGTGCCAGCATCCAGGGGCGGGAGTTCAACAATGAGCAGTTCTTC.